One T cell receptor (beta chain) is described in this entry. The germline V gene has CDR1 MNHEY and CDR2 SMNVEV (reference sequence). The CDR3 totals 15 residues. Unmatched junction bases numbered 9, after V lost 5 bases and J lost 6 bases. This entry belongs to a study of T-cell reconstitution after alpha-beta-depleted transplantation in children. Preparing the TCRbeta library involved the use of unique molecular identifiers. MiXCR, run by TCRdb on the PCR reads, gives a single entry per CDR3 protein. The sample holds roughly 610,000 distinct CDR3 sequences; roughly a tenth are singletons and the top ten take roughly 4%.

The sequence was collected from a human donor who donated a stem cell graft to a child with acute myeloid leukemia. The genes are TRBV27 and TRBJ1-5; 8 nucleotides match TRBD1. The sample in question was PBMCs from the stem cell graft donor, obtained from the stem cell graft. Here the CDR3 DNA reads TGTGCCAGCAGTGGGTCAGGGGGCGAAGGTCAGCCCCAGCATTTT. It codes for CASSGSGGEGQPQHF.